The 28 T cell receptor beta chains listed next were all sequenced from one sample in a study of blood T cell repertoires in COVID-19. Assay: immunoSEQ multiplex PCR; the TCRdb copy retains only in-frame clones and omits some. Of some 270,000 clones in the sample, nearly 90% are singletons; the top ten hold 2.1%. The sequenced material came from peripheral blood. The source of these receptors is a woman in her fifties or sixties with COVID-19, enrolled during active disease.

This rearrangement joins TRBV18 to TRBJ1-2; D is perhaps TRBD1 (6 bases). V was trimmed by 3 bases and J by 6 bases, leaving 17 bases between them. CDR1 is KGHSH and CDR2 is LQKENI in the germline V gene. The CDR3 consists of 15 residues. The CDR3 is CASSPELKDRDGYTF. CDR3 in DNA: TGTGCCAGCTCACCCGAATTAAAGGACAGAGATGGCTACACCTTC. The full variable domain, with the rest looked up from reference TRBV18 and TRBJ1-2, is NAGVMQNPRHLVRRRGQEARLRCSPMKGHSHVYWYRQLPEEGLKFMVYLQKENIIDESGMPKERFSAEFPKEGPSILRIQQVVRGDSAAYFCASSPELKDRDGYTFGSGTRLTVV.

This clone has just one count. The chain combines TRBV18 with TRBJ1-4; D is uncertain. V was shortened by 3 bases and J by 4 bases, with 9 bases between the two germline ends. Germline values: CDR1 KGHSH, CDR2 LQKENI. The CDR3 length is 14 residues. CDR3 in DNA: TGTGCCAGCTCACCGCCGGGTAATAATGAAAAACTGTTTTTT. It codes for CASSPPGNNEKLFF.

On this clone: The same CDR3 is also encoded by other DNA sequences in this sample. CDR3 amino acids: CASSLAGDSNQPQHF. The DNA for the CDR3 is TGCGCCAGCAGCTTGGCCGGGGATAGCAATCAGCCCCAGCATTTT. This chain links TRBV5-1 with TRBJ1-5; D gene unclear. Germline CDR1 reads SGHRS; CDR2 reads YFSETQ. This CDR3 spans 15 amino acids. V lost 0 bases and J lost 0, with 7 bases in between.

J is TRBJ1-4 and V is TRBV5-1; D possibly corresponds to TRBD1 (5 bases). The CDR3 runs to 15 residues. Deletions cut 1 base from V and 3 bases from J, with 10 bases between. In germline, CDR1 is SGHRS, CDR2 YFSETQ. This CDR3 reads CASSLTGGANEKLFF. The CDR3 coding sequence is TGCGCCAGCAGCTTGACTGGGGGGGCTAATGAAAAACTGTTTTTT.

This clone appeared once. The chain links TRBV11-2 to TRBJ1-1, with D possibly being TRBD1 (6 bases). Deletions cut 6 bases from V and 4 bases from J, with 15 bases between. This CDR3 region has 14 residues. The germline CDR1 and CDR2 sequences are SGHAT and FQNNGV. DNA of the CDR3: TGTGCCAGCAGAAACGTCAGGGGTGGCACTGAAGCTTTCTTT. Its translation: CASRNVRGGTEAFF.

This clone was counted between two and nine times. This chain links TRBV2 with TRBJ1-6; D is unclear. The germline V gene encodes CDR1 SNHLY and CDR2 FYNNEI. V lost 2 bases, J lost 9 bases, and 14 bases lay in between. The CDR3 is 15 amino acids. In nucleotides, the CDR3 is TGTGCCAGCAGTGAACGGGAACAGAATACTTCACCCCTCCACTTT. This codes for CASSEREQNTSPLHF.

The chain couples TRBV7-9 to TRBJ1-2, with D possibly matching TRBD1 (5 bases). Deletions cut 7 bases from V and 4 bases from J, with 16 bases between. Germline V gene sequence: CDR1 SEHNR, CDR2 FQNEAQ (reference sequence). The CDR3 loop spans 14 amino acids. CDR3 coding DNA: TGTGCCAGCACCCAAACAGGACGTGGCTATGGCTACACCTTC. It is translated as CASTQTGRGYGYTF.

For the CDR3, the DNA is TGTGCCAGCAGCGTAGGGGTTGGGAGGGCCGCCTATGGCTACACCTTC. Its translation is CASSVGVGRAAYGYTF. The chain combines TRBV9 with TRBJ1-2; D unclear. Germline CDR1 reads SGDLS; CDR2 reads YYNGEE. V gave up 0 bases and J gave up 4 bases, with 16 bases separating them. The CDR3 covers 16 residues.

This clone showed up just once. The CDR3 DNA is TGTGCCAGTAGTATGGTGGGAGCAAGCAATCAGCCCCAGCATTTT. As protein: CASSMVGASNQPQHF. The chain has TRBV19 and TRBJ1-5; D call uncertain. Looked up from germline, CDR1 is LNHDA and CDR2 is SQIVND (reference sequence). There are 15 residues in the CDR3. The V and J ends lost 3 bases and 1 base respectively, with 10 bases between them.

The chain recombines TRBV3-1 (or the pseudogene TRBV3-2) with TRBJ2-2; unclear D gene. This CDR3 is built from 15 residues. The germline V and J ends were trimmed by 0 bases and 5 bases, with 10 bases remaining between them. Germline V CDR1 and CDR2: LGHDT, YNNKEL (reference sequence). The CDR3 DNA is TGTGCCAGCAGCCAAGAACCTAGAAAGACCGGGGAGCTGTTTTTT. It is translated as CASSQEPRKTGELFF.

The chain links TRBV27 to TRBJ1-2, with D tentatively TRBD1 (5 bases). The CDR3 is made up of 13 amino acids. Germline V gene lookup returns CDR1 MNHEY and CDR2 SMNVEV (reference sequence). Trimming stripped 6 bases from V and 3 bases from J, with 11 bases between. In nucleotides, the CDR3 is TGTGCCAGCAGGGCCGACAGAGACTATGGCTACACCTTC. This gives the protein CASRADRDYGYTF.

V gene TRBV7-8 combines with J gene TRBJ2-4; maybe TRBD2 (5 bases). Deletions cut 1 base from V and 2 bases from J, with 12 bases between. This CDR3 region has 16 residues. Germline V lookup: CDR1 SGHVS, CDR2 FQNEAQ. CDR3 in amino acids: CASSLGGMRTKNIQYF. The DNA of the CDR3 is TGTGCCAGCAGCTTAGGAGGGATGAGGACCAAAAACATTCAGTACTTC.

V usage is TRBV7-6 and J usage is TRBJ2-3, with 7 bases aligning to TRBD2. This CDR3 region has 16 residues. Germline V lookup: CDR1 SGHVS, CDR2 FNYEAQ. V was clipped by 5 bases and J by 0 bases; unmatched bases: 8. The CDR3 spells CASSPRGGGSTDTQYF. CDR3 bases: TGTGCCAGCAGCCCAAGGGGCGGGGGTAGCACAGATACGCAGTATTTT.

This rearrangement joins TRBV5-1 to TRBJ2-3; 7 positions match TRBD2. Germline V gene sequence: CDR1 SGHRS, CDR2 YFSETQ. V was pared by 0 bases and J by 2 bases, with 12 bases of the junction left unmatched. The CDR3 sequence is 18 residues long. Written as DNA, the CDR3 is TGCGCCAGCAGCTTGGAGGCTAGCCTAGCGGCATTCACAGATACGCAGTATTTT. Translated, it gives CASSLEASLAAFTDTQYF.

The V call is TRBV7-9, the J call TRBJ2-1; maybe TRBD2 (6 bases). Trimming cost V 5 bases and J 3 bases, with 14 bases left between them. CDR3 length equals 15 residues. Germline CDR1 is SEHNR and CDR2 is FQNEAQ (reference sequence). Here the CDR3 reads CASSQIRGFYNEQFF. CDR3 sequence (DNA): TGTGCCAGCAGCCAGATACGGGGGTTCTACAATGAGCAGTTCTTC. The full variable domain, in which reference TRBV7-9 and TRBJ2-1 provide the parts outside the CDR3, is DTGVSQNPRHKITKRGQNVTFRCDPISEHNRLYWYRQTLGQGPEFLTYFQNEAQLEKSRLLSDRFSAERPKGSFSTLEIQRTEQGDSAMYLCASSQIRGFYNEQFFGPGTRLTVL.

The V gene is TRBV24-1, the J gene TRBJ2-1; D gene ambiguous. Deletions cut 5 bases from V and 1 base from J, with 5 bases between. This CDR3 comprises 13 residues. Germline V gene sequence: CDR1 KGHDR, CDR2 SFDVKD. CDR3 nucleotides: TGTGCCACCAGTGCTAGGTCCTACAATGAGCAGTTCTTC. Protein sequence: CATSARSYNEQFF.

The chain is built from TRBV12-2 and TRBJ1-2; the table's D call of TRBD1 was not tested on the DNA. TRBV12-2 is a known pseudogene. The CDR3 has 16 residues. The chain's CDR3 is CASRLGDRTHNYGYTF. The CDR3 DNA follows: TGTGCAAGTCGCTTAGGAGACAGGACTCATAACTATGGCTACACCTTC.

The chain has TRBV7-9 and TRBJ2-1; D not resolved. This CDR3 comprises 15 residues. CDR1 is SEHNR, CDR2 FQNEAQ, per germline (reference sequence). Trimming left V 2 bases short and J 2 bases short, with 10 bases between. CDR3 in DNA: TGTGCCAGCAGCTTACAAGCCAAGCCCTACAATGAGCAGTTCTTC. This gives the protein CASSLQAKPYNEQFF.

V gene TRBV5-4 combines with J gene TRBJ2-3; a weak D match, TRBD2 (7 bases). The CDR3 consists of 16 residues. Germline CDR1 and CDR2: SGHNT and YYREEE (reference sequence). Deletions cut 0 bases from V and 2 bases from J, with 13 bases between. The CDR3 region is CASSLAVGGATDTQYF. DNA for the CDR3: TGTGCCAGCAGCTTGGCTGTTGGGGGGGCCACAGATACGCAGTATTTT.

The chain links TRBV12-5 to TRBJ1-1; the D gene is possibly TRBD1 (5 bases). The CDR3 has 15 residues. Germline V gene lookup returns CDR1 LGHNT and CDR2 FRNRAP. V was pared by 0 bases and J by 6 bases, with 14 bases between. For the CDR3, the DNA is TGTGCTAGTGGTTTGGTAGCCAGGGCGGGGGCTGAAGCTTTCTTT. Amino acid sequence: CASGLVARAGAEAFF.

The V call is TRBV2, the J call TRBJ2-5, with 8 bases aligning to TRBD1. Germline V gene data show CDR1 as SNHLY and CDR2 as FYNNEI. CDR3 length equals 15 residues. V was pared by 5 bases and J by 5 bases, with 10 bases of the junction left unmatched. CDR3 bases: TGTGCCAGCAGTTTGGACAGGGTGGGTTCGGAGACCCAGTACTTC. This gives the protein CASSLDRVGSETQYF.

The chain employs TRBV29-1 and TRBJ2-7; tentative D call: TRBD1 (6 bases). The CDR3 totals 12 residues. The germline V gene has CDR1 SQVTM and CDR2 ANQGSEA. With 5 bases removed from V and 2 bases from J, the gap between germline ends came to 10 bases. This CDR3 is CSVMDSTYEQYF. The CDR3 DNA reads TGCAGCGTTATGGACAGTACCTACGAGCAGTACTTC.

This chain connects TRBV5-4 to TRBJ2-1; D perhaps matches TRBD2 (5 bases). Germline V gene data show CDR1 as SGHNT and CDR2 as YYREEE (reference sequence). The CDR3 loop spans 13 amino acids. The ends were cut back, 7 bases at V and 0 bases at J, with 8 bases in the middle. The DNA for the CDR3 is TGTGCCAGCGGAGGCGTCTCCTACAATGAGCAGTTCTTC. Protein sequence: CASGGVSYNEQFF.

The chain is built from TRBV25-1 and TRBJ1-4; D gene ambiguous. V lost 2 bases and J 8 bases, leaving 12 bases between the germline ends. The V gene's germline CDR1 is MGHDK and CDR2 SYGVNS. CDR3 length equals 14 residues. The CDR3 here is CASSEREGSEKLFF. As DNA, the CDR3 is TGTGCCAGCAGTGAAAGGGAGGGTTCAGAAAAACTGTTTTTT.

V gene TRBV6-5 combines with J gene TRBJ2-7, with 9 bases lining up with TRBD1. J gave up 3 bases and V 6 bases, and 9 bases lay outside the gene matches. Germline V gives CDR1 MNHEY, CDR2 SVGAGI. The CDR3 has 15 residues. The CDR3 here is CASRPGQGRDYEQYF. CDR3 sequence (DNA): TGTGCCAGCAGGCCCGGACAGGGGCGGGACTACGAGCAGTACTTC.

The V call is TRBV4-3, the J call TRBJ2-1; TRBD1 matches 10 bases. With 3 bases clipped from V and 7 bases from J, the junction kept 12 bases outside the gene matches. The CDR3 has 17 amino acids. CDR1 LGHNA and CDR2 YSLEER come from the germline V gene. The CDR3: CASSQEIGGTGVNEQFF. The CDR3 nucleotides read TGCGCCAGCAGCCAGGAAATCGGAGGGACAGGGGTGAATGAGCAGTTCTTC.

V usage is TRBV6-2 or TRBV6-3 and J usage is TRBJ2-2, with TRBD2 matching over 7 bases. There are 16 residues in the CDR3. The germline V gene has CDR1 MNHEY and CDR2 SVGEGT. With V trimmed by 4 bases and J by 3 bases, 8 bases remained unmatched. In DNA, the CDR3 is TGTGCCAGCAGTTCCTGGCGGGGGTGGGACACCGGGGAGCTGTTTTTT. It codes for CASSSWRGWDTGELFF.

The chain employs TRBV5-1 and TRBJ1-4; 8 bases are a match to TRBD1. The CDR3 contains 15 residues. The V segment lost 4 bases and the J segment 7 bases; nucleotides outside the gene matches: 9. Germline V lookup: CDR1 SGHRS, CDR2 YFSETQ. The CDR3 sequence is CASSKDREGGEKLFF. DNA of the CDR3: TGCGCCAGCAGCAAGGACAGGGAAGGAGGTGAAAAACTGTTTTTT.